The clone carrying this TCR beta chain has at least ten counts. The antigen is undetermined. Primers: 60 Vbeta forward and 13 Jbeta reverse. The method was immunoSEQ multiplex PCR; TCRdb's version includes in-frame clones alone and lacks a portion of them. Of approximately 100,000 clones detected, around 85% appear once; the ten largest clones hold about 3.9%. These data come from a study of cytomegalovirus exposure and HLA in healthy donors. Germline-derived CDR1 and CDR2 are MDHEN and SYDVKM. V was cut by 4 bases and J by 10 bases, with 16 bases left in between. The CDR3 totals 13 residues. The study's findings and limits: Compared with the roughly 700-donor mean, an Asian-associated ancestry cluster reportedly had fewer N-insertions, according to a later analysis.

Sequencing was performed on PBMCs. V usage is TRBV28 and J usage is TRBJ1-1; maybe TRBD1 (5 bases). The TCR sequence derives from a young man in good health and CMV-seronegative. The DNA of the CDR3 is TGTGCCAGCAGTTCCCCAGGGATAAGAGGAGCTTTCTTT. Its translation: CASSSPGIRGAFF.